The T cell receptor beta chain under discussion was sequenced for a study of long-term antiretroviral therapy in people with HIV. Study context: The 2015 recommendation for immediate ART came about a decade after the earliest samples. General study results and limits: Clones showing expansion before ART dominated the repertoire at all time points.

This CDR3 contains 16 residues. Trimming removed 6 bases from V and 5 bases from J, with 19 bases in between. Germline-derived CDR1 and CDR2 are MDHEN and SYDVKM. The immunoSEQ assay was v3.0, run at survey level. Sequencing was performed with immunoSEQ multiplex PCR; in TCRdb, only in-frame clones are kept and a portion is missing. The sample includes about 24,000 clones, 81% of them seen just once. One or more pre-ART and two or more post-ART PBMC samples were available from each donor. Each HIV participant was treated in the United States. Concerning this clone itself: Its antigen is undetermined.

The starting material was unsorted PBMCs, obtained 4.4 years after starting antiretroviral therapy. The TCR was taken from a man aged 25 to 40 with HIV. The gene calls are TRBV28 and TRBJ1-4; a weak D match, TRBD1 (5 bases). The CDR3 sequence is CASSPNLWGMNEKLFF. CDR3 in DNA: TGTGCCAGCAGCCCCAATCTCTGGGGGATGAATGAAAAACTGTTTTTT.